The 15 T cell receptor beta chains below were found in one sample sequenced in a study of cytomegalovirus exposure and HLA in healthy donors. This table comes from immunoSEQ multiplex PCR, and its TCRdb copy is limited to in-frame clones, with some not included. Of under 250,000 clones in the sample, 83% were seen once. Sequenced input: PBMCs. The receptors come from a young woman in good health and CMV-seronegative.

Worth noting for this clone: In the same sample, other DNA sequences code for this CDR3. The V call is TRBV28, the J call TRBJ2-1; 11 nucleotides agree with TRBD2. V was clipped by 2 bases and J by 0 bases; unmatched bases: 0. CDR1 and CDR2 from the germline V gene are MDHEN and SYDVKM. This CDR3 comprises 16 residues. The CDR3 is CASSLLAGGSYNEQFF. Here the CDR3 DNA reads TGTGCCAGCAGTTTACTAGCGGGGGGCTCCTACAATGAGCAGTTCTTC.

This clone was found a few times. V and J are TRBV7-9 and TRBJ1-2, with 9 bases that match TRBD1. With 3 bases clipped from V and 6 bases from J, the junction kept 2 bases outside the gene matches. CDR1 is SEHNR and CDR2 is FQNEAQ in the germline V gene (reference sequence). This CDR3 has 13 amino acids. The CDR3 coding sequence is TGTGCCAGCAGCTTTGGGACAGGGAATGGCTACACCTTC. It encodes CASSFGTGNGYTF.

The chain joins TRBV6-5 to TRBJ1-2; 7 bases match TRBD1. Per the germline V gene, CDR1 is MNHEY and CDR2 is SVGAGI. V was clipped by 5 bases and J by 7 bases; unmatched bases: 7. There are 13 residues in the CDR3. CDR3 bases: TGTGCCAGCAGTGTCGACAGGGCGGGTGGCTACACCTTC. This gives the protein CASSVDRAGGYTF.

This rearrangement joins TRBV27 to TRBJ2-3; 7 nucleotides match TRBD2. The CDR3 has 14 amino acids. The J segment lost 7 bases and the V segment lost 3 bases, leaving 7 bases of the junction unmatched. Germline CDR1 reads MNHEY; CDR2 reads SMNVEV (reference sequence). CDR3 loop: CASSFGGSQYTQYF. In DNA, the CDR3 is TGTGCCAGCAGTTTTGGCGGGAGTCAATATACGCAGTATTTT.

This clone came up a few times. This chain links TRBV29-1 with TRBJ1-4; D might be TRBD1 (5 bases). The CDR3 runs 13 residues. Trimming cost V 7 bases and J 3 bases, with 12 bases left between them. The germline V gene encodes CDR1 SQVTM and CDR2 ANQGSEA. The chain's CDR3 is CSAGTWANEKLFF. CDR3 DNA: TGCAGCGCAGGGACCTGGGCTAATGAAAAACTGTTTTTT.

The chain employs TRBV6-6 and TRBJ1-1; D gene unclear. The CDR3 runs to 13 residues. Germline-derived CDR1 and CDR2 are MNHNY and SVGAGI (reference sequence). V was pared by 6 bases and J by 3 bases, with 11 bases between. The CDR3, as DNA: TGTGCCAGCAGCCCCGTCCGGGACACTGAAGCTTTCTTT. It encodes CASSPVRDTEAFF.

The chain combines TRBV6-5 with TRBJ2-5; 14 nucleotides line up with TRBD2. Looked up from germline, CDR1 is MNHEY and CDR2 is SVGAGI. There are 16 residues in the CDR3. J lost 7 bases, V lost 0 bases, and 4 bases had no gene match. This CDR3 reads CASSYSTSGRAGTQYF. CDR3 DNA: TGTGCCAGCAGTTACTCGACTAGCGGGAGGGCTGGGACCCAGTACTTC.

The rearrangement joins TRBV25-1 to TRBJ1-1, with D hard to call. Germline assignment: CDR1 MGHDK and CDR2 SYGVNS. CDR3 length equals 14 residues. The V and J ends lost 9 bases and 1 base respectively, with 15 bases between them. The CDR3 region has the DNA TGTGCCAGTATCTCCGACTCAGGGAACACTGAAGCTTTCTTT. It is translated as CASISDSGNTEAFF.

This clone occurred a few times. The V and J genes are TRBV19 and TRBJ1-2; D is unclear. With 6 bases removed from V and 0 bases from J, the gap between germline ends came to 11 bases. The CDR3 totals 14 residues. Germline V gene lookup returns CDR1 LNHDA and CDR2 SQIVND (reference sequence). The CDR3 protein is CASRTPIANYGYTF. The CDR3 DNA is TGTGCCAGTAGGACACCGATCGCTAACTATGGCTACACCTTC.

The table lists this clone with a few counts. The chain has TRBV28 and TRBJ2-7, with a weak D call TRBD1 (5 bases). The germline V gene has CDR1 MDHEN and CDR2 SYDVKM. The CDR3 totals 16 residues. The V gene lost 4 bases and the J gene lost 1 base, with 17 bases spanning the gap. The CDR3 coding sequence is TGTGCCAGCAGTTCTCCTGGCAGGGATCCTTCCTACGAGCAGTACTTC. This encodes CASSSPGRDPSYEQYF.

The chain recombines TRBV2 with TRBJ2-3, with D unclear. Germline lookup yields CDR1 SNHLY and CDR2 FYNNEI. V shed 2 bases and J shed 0 bases, with 6 bases lying between them. The CDR3 is 14 residues long. CDR3 protein: CASSERVSTDTQYF. Here the CDR3 DNA reads TGTGCCAGCAGTGAACGGGTTAGCACAGATACGCAGTATTTT.

The CDR3 loop is CASSSYMGGNTEAFF. Here the CDR3 DNA reads TGTGCCAGCAGCTCCTATATGGGTGGGAACACTGAAGCTTTCTTT. The chain carries TRBV7-2 and TRBJ1-1; no clear D. This CDR3 spans 15 amino acids. The germline V and J ends were trimmed by 4 bases and 1 base, with 13 bases remaining between them. Germline values: CDR1 SGHTA, CDR2 FQGNSA.

The rearrangement links TRBV10-1 to TRBJ1-4; D remains ambiguous. The CDR3 covers 16 residues. Germline CDR1 is WNHNN and CDR2 is SYGVQD (reference sequence). Deletions cut 7 bases from V and 5 bases from J, with 20 bases between. The CDR3 DNA reads TGCGCCAGCACTTGGCCCCCTCTTAGAGAAAATGAAAAACTGTTTTTT. It specifies CASTWPPLRENEKLFF.

V is TRBV9 and J is TRBJ2-7; D is possibly TRBD1 or TRBD2 (6 bases each). Germline V gene data show CDR1 as SGDLS and CDR2 as YYNGEE. V shed 0 bases and J shed 6 bases, with 19 bases lying between them. CDR3 size: 16 residues. The CDR3 protein is CASSVGYGGVLIEQYF. The CDR3 DNA follows: TGTGCCAGCAGCGTAGGGTACGGGGGCGTCCTCATCGAGCAGTACTTC.

A word on this clone: The same CDR3 is also encoded by other DNA sequences in this sample. This rearrangement joins TRBV5-1 to TRBJ1-1; maybe TRBD1 (6 bases). The V end lost 4 bases, the J end lost 1 base, and 14 bases lay between the germline ends. The CDR3 loop spans 15 amino acids. Germline CDR1 is SGHRS and CDR2 is YFSETQ. The CDR3 coding sequence is TGCGCCAGCAGCCTACAGGGACTTCCGAACACTGAAGCTTTCTTT. Its translation is CASSLQGLPNTEAFF.